What follows is one T cell receptor (beta chain) and its context. No antigen is known for it. Within one base of it there is no much larger clone, and no base qualities were kept. The data are from a study of long-term antiretroviral therapy in people with HIV (dated by TCRdb to between 2021 and 2023). With respect to the entire study: The earliest samples were collected approximately a decade before the 2015 WHO recommendation for immediate ART, a period when ART was typically delayed until CD4 counts fell. A retrospective serial study tested whether ART initiation and durable HIV suppression were associated with changes in peripheral blood TRB repertoire composition and diversity. The cohort contributed about 200 cryopreserved PBMC samples from 30 adults with confirmed HIV infection, collected serially over a mean of 6 years (range 1-12). Among the 30 to 35 participants with HIV, fewer than twelve were female. No cross-contamination during QIAcube processing turned up in test extractions that ran a monoclonal T-cell line alongside approximately 35 polyclonal samples. Beyond this particular receptor, the publication reports: Compared with controls, HIV repertoires had narrower CDR3 length ranges, and the network structure pointed to an antigen-experienced repertoire that shifted only slightly toward naive after ART. Inferences about post-ART repertoire changes were limited because no data were available on ART adherence, viral resistance or therapy changes. Owing to limited PBMC availability, only the TCR beta chain was sequenced, without alpha chain pairing. Expanded TRB clones identified before ART initiation dominated the repertoire at all time points, although this dominance fluctuated and declined in many PLHIV after ART. Starting ART was linked to a significant rise in TRB diversity, yet even with long-term ART the diversity remained significantly lower than in transplant donor controls. Unsorted PBMC were profiled instead of sorted CD4+ and CD8+ T cells because pre-ART samples had limited cell numbers. The samples span the years 2004 to 2017, and the ART regimens used may be less effective than current regimens.

The immunoSEQ hsTCRB v3.0 assay was used at survey level resolution to sequence the TRB variable region. The target sequencing depth for TRB was roughly 40,000-55,000 T-cell genomes per sample. TRB libraries were pooled and sequenced on an Illumina MiSeq using a v3 150-cycle kit. The paper's data handling went like this. Analysis of repertoires was carried out in R inside a reproducible Nextflow workflow spanning QC, data transformation and analysis. LymphoSeq2, an R package for exploring AIRR-Seq data, was used to implement custom analyses. After excluding several samples that yielded fewer than 5000 total TRB sequences, fewer than 200 HIV repertoires remained for analysis. Among the 190 or so HIV repertoires that were kept, 59 were collected before ART initiation and over 120 were collected after ART initiation. Repertoires were downsampled to 5000 TRB nucleotide sequences, with summary statistics averaged over 100 downsampling iterations. The analysis kept only TRB sequences whose CDR3 regions were at least seven amino acids long. Two measures captured diversity: a Shannon entropy-derived clonality score and the Gini coefficient. In the repertoire networks, any two of the top 5000 CDR3 amino acid sequences were linked whenever the two sequences differed by an edit distance of one. For TRB CDR3 amino acid sequences, GLIPH2 was used to predict antigen specificity groups and MHC restriction. To flag known CMV, EBV, HIV or tissue antigen associations, CDR3 amino acid sequences were matched against VDJdb and McPAS-TCR. Pre-ART, post-ART and control groups were compared with Wilcoxon signed-rank tests and Holm-Bonferroni correction. Here the immuneACCESS table is served through TCRdb, limited to in-frame sequences with V and J called. Missing clones are a known gap in these copies; in checked studies unresolved V genes cover under half, and the rest lacks a known reason. V and J calls and clone size are given by that table; D and trimming were obtained from the DNA. The sample contains 25,000 to 35,000 clones, about 95% of them found a single time. The ten largest clones add up to 2% to 2.5% of the sample.

To be included, a participant needed at least one PBMC sample from before ART initiation plus at least two post-ART samples. Every participant with HIV received treatment in the United States of America. Before DNA extraction, cryopreserved samples of 1-10 million PBMC were thawed and washed. At the time of the earliest PBMC sample, participants with HIV were aged between roughly 23 and 60 years. PBMC samples were contributed by each participant from 1-4 timepoints before ART initiation and 2-8 timepoints after ART initiation, with a median of 7 samples. For every participant, serial HIV viral load, CD4+ T-cell count, ART history and demographic data were obtained. Genomic DNA was extracted from unsorted PBMC with a Qiagen kit on a QIAcube, with processing performed in batches of 12 samples. From the germline V gene, CDR1 is SGHTA and CDR2 is FQGNSA. At the junction V is shortened by 4 bases and J by 10 bases, with 14 bases in between. From the cysteine up to the phenylalanine, the CDR3 has a length of 13 residues. The CDR3 DNA has 39 bases and is translated from base 1.

The chain uses TRBV7-2 and TRBJ2-1; the D gene assignment is ambiguous. The specimen comprised unsorted PBMCs, sampled approximately 6.8 years after starting antiretroviral therapy. This clonotype was sampled from a man aged 25-45 years with HIV. The DNA is TGTGCCAGCAGCTCCGAGGCTGTGGGAGAGCAGTTCTTC. Its amino acids are CASSSEAVGEQFF.